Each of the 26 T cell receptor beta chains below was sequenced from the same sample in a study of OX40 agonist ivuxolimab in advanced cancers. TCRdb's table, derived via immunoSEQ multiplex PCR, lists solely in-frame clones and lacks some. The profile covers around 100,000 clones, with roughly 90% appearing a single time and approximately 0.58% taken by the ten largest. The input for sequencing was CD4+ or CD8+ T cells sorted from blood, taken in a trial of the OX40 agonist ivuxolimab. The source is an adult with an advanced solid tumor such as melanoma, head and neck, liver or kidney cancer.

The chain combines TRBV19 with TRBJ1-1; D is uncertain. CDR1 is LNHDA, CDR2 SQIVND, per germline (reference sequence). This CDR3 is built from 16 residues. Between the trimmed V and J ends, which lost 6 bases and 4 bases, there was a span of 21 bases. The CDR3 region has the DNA TGTGCCAGTAGCCGCCGAGGTGGAAGAATCGGCACTGAAGCTTTCTTT. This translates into CASSRRGGRIGTEAFF.

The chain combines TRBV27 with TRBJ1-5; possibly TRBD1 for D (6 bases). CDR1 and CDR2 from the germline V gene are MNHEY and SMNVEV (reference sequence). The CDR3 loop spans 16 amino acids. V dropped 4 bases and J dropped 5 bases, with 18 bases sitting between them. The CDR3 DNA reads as TGTGCCAGCAGTTCATGGAGCAGGGGAAGGGATCAGCCCCAGCATTTT. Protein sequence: CASSSWSRGRDQPQHF.

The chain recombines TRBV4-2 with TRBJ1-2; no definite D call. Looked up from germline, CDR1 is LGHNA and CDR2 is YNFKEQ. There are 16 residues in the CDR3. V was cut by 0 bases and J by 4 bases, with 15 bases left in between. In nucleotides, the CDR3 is TGTGCCAGCAGCCAAGATAAATACGGCGGAGTCTATGGCTACACCTTC. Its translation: CASSQDKYGGVYGYTF.

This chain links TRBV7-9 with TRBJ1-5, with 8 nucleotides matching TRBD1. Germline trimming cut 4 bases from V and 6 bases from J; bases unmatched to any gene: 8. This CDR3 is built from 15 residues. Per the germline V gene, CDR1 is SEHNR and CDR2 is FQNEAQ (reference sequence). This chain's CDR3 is CASSSNKDRVQPQHF. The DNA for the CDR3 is TGTGCCAGCAGCTCAAACAAGGACAGGGTTCAGCCCCAGCATTTT.

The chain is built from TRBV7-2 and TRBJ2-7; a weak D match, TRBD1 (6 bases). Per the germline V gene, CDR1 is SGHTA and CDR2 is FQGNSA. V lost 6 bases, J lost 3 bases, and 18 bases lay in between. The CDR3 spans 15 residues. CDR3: CASSLNRVKVYEQYF. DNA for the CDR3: TGTGCCAGCAGTTTGAACAGGGTTAAGGTCTACGAGCAGTACTTC.

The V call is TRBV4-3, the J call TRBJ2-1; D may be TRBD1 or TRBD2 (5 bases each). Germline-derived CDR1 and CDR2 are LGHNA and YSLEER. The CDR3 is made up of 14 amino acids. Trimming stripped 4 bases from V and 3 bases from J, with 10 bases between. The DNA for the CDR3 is TGCGCCAGCAGCCGGGACCTTTACTACAATGAGCAGTTCTTC. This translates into CASSRDLYYNEQFF.

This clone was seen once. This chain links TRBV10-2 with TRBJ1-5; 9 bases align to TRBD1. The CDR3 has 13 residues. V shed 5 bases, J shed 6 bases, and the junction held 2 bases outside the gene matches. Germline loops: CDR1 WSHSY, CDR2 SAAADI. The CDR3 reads CASSRTGVQPQHF. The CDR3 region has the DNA TGCGCCAGCAGTCGGACAGGGGTTCAGCCCCAGCATTTT.

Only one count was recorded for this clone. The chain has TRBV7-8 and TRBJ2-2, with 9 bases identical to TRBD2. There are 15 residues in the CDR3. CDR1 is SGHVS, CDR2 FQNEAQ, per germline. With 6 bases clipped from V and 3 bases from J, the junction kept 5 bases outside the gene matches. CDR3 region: CASRSLAGYTGELFF. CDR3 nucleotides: TGTGCCAGCAGATCTCTAGCGGGATACACCGGGGAGCTGTTTTTT.

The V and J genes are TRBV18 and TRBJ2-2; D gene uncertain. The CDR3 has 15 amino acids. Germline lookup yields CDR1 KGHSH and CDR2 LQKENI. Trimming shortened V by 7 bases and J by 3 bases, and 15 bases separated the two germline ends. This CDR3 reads CASCPKIGDTGELFF. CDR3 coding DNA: TGTGCCAGCTGTCCCAAGATTGGAGACACCGGGGAGCTGTTTTTT.

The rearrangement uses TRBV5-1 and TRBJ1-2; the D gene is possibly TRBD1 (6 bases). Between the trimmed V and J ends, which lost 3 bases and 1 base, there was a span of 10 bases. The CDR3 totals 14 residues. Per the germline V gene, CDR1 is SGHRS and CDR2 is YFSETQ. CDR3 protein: CASSSAQGNYGYTF. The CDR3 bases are TGCGCCAGCAGCTCAGCACAGGGTAACTATGGCTACACCTTC.

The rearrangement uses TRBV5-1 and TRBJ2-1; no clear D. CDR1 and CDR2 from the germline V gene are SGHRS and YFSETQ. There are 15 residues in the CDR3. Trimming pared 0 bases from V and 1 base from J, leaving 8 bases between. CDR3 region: CASSLAQASYNEQFF. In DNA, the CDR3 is TGCGCCAGCAGCTTGGCGCAGGCTTCCTACAATGAGCAGTTCTTC.

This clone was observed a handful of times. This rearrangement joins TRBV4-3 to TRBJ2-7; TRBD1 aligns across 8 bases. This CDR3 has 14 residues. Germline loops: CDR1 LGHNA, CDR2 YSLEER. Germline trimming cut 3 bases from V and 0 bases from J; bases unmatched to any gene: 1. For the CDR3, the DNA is TGCGCCAGCAGCCAGGACAGGGTCTCCTACGAGCAGTACTTC. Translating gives CASSQDRVSYEQYF.

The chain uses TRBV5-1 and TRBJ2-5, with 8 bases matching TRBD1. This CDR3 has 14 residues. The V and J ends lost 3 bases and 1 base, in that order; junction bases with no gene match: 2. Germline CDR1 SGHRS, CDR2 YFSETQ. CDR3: CASSSGQAQETQYF. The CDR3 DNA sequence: TGCGCCAGCAGCTCGGGACAGGCCCAAGAGACCCAGTACTTC.

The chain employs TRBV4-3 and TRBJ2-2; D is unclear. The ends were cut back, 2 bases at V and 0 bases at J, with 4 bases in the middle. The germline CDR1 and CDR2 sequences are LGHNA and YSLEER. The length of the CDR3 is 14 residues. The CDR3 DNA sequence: TGCGCCAGCAGCCAAAACTCGAACACCGGGGAGCTGTTTTTT. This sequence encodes CASSQNSNTGELFF.

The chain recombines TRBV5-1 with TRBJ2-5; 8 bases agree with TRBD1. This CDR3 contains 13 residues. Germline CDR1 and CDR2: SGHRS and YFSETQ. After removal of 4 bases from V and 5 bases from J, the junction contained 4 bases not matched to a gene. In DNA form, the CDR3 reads TGCGCCAGCAGCCAGACAGGGGTTGAGACCCAGTACTTC. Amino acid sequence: CASSQTGVETQYF.

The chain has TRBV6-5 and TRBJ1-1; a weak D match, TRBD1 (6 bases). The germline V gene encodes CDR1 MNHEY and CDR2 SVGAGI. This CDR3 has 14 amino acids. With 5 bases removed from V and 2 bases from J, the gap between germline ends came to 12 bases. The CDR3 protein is CASSPDRSNTEAFF. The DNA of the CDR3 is TGTGCCAGCAGTCCAGACAGGTCTAACACTGAAGCTTTCTTT.

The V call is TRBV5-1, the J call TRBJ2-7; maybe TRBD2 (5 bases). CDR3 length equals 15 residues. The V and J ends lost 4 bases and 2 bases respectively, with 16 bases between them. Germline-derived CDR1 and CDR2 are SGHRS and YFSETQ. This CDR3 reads CASSRTNGETYEQYF. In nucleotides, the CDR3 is TGCGCCAGCAGCCGTACAAACGGGGAGACCTACGAGCAGTACTTC.

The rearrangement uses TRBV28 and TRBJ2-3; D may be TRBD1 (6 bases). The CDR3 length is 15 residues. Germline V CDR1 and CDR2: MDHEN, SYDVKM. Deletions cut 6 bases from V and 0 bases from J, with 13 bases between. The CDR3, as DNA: TGTGCCAGCAGCCCACGGACAGCTAGCACAGATACGCAGTATTTT. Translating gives CASSPRTASTDTQYF.

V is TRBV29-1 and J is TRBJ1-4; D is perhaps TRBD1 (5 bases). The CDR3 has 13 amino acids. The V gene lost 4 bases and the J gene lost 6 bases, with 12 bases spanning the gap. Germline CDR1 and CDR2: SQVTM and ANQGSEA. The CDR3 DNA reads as TGCAGCGTTGTGTCGCAGGGTGATGAAAAACTGTTTTTT. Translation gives CSVVSQGDEKLFF.

The CDR3 region is CASSYRTGNEKLFF. The CDR3 nucleotides read TGTGCCAGCAGTTACCGGACAGGGAATGAAAAACTGTTTTTT. The chain carries TRBV6-6 and TRBJ1-4; TRBD1 matches 8 bases. Per the germline V gene, CDR1 is MNHNY and CDR2 is SVGAGI (reference sequence). This CDR3 is 14 amino acids long. V was clipped by 2 bases and J by 5 bases; unmatched bases: 1.

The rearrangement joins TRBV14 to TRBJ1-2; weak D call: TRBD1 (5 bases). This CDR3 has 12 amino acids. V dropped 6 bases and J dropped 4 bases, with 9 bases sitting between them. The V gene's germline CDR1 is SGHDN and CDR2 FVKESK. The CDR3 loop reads CASSQGGYGYTF. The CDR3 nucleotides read TGTGCCAGCAGTCAGGGAGGCTATGGCTACACCTTC.

CDR3 sequence reads: CASSVHPGLYNEQFF. The CDR3 coding sequence is TGTGCCAGCAGTGTTCATCCGGGACTATACAATGAGCAGTTCTTC. The chain recombines TRBV6-5 with TRBJ2-1; TRBD2 matches at 7 bases. Per germline, CDR1 MNHEY and CDR2 SVGAGI. V trimming: 5 bases; J trimming: 4 bases; junction bases outside the gene matches: 8. The CDR3 extends over 15 amino acids.

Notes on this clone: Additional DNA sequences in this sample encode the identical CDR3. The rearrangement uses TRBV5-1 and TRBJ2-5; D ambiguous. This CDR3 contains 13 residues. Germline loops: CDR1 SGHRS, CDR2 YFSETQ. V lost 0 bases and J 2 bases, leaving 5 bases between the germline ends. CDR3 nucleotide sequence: TGCGCCAGCAGCTTGGGGGTTCAAGAGACCCAGTACTTC. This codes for CASSLGVQETQYF.

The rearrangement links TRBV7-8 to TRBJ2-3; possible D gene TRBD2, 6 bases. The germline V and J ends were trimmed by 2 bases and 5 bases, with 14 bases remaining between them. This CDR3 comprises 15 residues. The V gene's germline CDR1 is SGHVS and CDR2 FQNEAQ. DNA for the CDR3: TGTGCCAGCAGCTTACCCCGGGACTGGCGAGATACGCAGTATTTT. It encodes CASSLPRDWRDTQYF.

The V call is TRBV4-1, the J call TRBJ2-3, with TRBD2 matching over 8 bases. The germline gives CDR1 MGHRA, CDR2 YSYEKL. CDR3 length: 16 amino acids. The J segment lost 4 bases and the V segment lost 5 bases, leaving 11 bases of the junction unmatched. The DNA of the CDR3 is TGCGCCAGCAGCACCGGGGCGGGAGGTCGGGCAGATACGCAGTATTTT. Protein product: CASSTGAGGRADTQYF.

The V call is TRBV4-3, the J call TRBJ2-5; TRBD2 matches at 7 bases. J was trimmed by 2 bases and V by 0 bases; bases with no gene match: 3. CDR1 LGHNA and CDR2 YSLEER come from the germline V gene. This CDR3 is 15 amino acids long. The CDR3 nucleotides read TGCGCCAGCAGCCAAGATTGGGGAGGGCAAGAGACCCAGTACTTC. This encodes CASSQDWGGQETQYF.